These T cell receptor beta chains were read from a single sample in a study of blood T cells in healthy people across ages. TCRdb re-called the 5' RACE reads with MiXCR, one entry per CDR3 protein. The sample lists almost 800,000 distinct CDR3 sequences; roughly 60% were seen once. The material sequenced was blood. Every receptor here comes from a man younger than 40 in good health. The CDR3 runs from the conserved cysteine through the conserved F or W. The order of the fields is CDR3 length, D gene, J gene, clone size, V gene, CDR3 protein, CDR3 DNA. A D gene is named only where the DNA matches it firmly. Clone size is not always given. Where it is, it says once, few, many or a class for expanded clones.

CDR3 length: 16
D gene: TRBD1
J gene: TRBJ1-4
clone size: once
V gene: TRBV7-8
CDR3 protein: CASSLDRDRGRLKLFF
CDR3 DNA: TGTGCCAGCAGCTTAGACCGGGACAGGGGGCGTTTAAAACTGTTTTTT

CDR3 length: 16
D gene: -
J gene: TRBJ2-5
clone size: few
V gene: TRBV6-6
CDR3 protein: CASRSRGYGGRETQYF
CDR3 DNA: TGTGCCAGCAGGTCCAGGGGGTACGGGGGACGGGAGACCCAGTACTTC

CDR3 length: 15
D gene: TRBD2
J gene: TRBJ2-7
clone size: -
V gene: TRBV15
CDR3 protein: CATRAGTSGTYEQYF
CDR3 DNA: TGTGCCACCAGAGCCGGGACTAGCGGGACCTACGAGCAGTACTTC

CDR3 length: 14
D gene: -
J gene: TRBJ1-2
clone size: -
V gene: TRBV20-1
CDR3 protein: CSAGVGGGADGYTF
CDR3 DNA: TGCAGTGCTGGAGTTGGGGGGGGCGCCGATGGCTACACCTTC

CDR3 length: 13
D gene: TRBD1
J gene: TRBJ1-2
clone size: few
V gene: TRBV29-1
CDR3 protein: CSARDRGHNGYTF
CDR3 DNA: TGCAGCGCCCGGGACAGGGGGCATAATGGCTACACCTTC

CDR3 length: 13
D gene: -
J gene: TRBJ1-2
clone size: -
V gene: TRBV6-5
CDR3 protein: CASRQGREYGYTF
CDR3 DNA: TGTGCCAGCAGGCAAGGGCGGGAGTATGGCTACACCTTC

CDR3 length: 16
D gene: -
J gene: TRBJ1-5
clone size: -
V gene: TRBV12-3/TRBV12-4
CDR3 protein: CASSPSRGESRGPQHF
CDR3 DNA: TGTGCCAGCAGCCCCTCGAGGGGGGAATCGAGGGGGCCCCAGCATTTT

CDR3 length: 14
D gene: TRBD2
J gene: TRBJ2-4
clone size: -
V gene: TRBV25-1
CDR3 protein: CASSATSGSREQYF
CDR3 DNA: TGTGCCAGCAGTGCGACTAGCGGGAGTCGGGAGCAGTACTTC

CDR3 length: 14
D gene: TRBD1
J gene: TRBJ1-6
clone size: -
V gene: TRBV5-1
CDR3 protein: CASSGTGSYSPLHF
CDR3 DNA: TGCGCCAGCAGTGGGACAGGGAGCTATTCACCCCTCCACTTT

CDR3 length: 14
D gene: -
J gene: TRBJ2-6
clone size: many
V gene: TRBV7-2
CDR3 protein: CASTAPSGANVLTF
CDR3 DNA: TGTGCCAGCACCGCACCCTCTGGGGCCAACGTCCTGACTTTC

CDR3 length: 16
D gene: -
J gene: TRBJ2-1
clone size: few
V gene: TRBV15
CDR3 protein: CATSRERLIPSDGQFF
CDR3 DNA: TGTGCCACCAGCAGAGAGAGACTCATACCTTCGGATGGGCAGTTCTTC

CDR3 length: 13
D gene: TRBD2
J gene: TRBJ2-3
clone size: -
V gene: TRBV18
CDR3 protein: CASSPDSGGAQYF
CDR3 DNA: TGTGCCAGCTCACCAGACTCGGGGGGGGCGCAGTATTTT

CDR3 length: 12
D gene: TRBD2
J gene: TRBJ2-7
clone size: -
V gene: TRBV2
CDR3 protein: CASIGGYYEQYF
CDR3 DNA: TGTGCCAGCATCGGGGGGTACTACGAGCAGTACTTC

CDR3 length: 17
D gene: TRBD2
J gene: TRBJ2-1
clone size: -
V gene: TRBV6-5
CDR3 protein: CASSYSLAGALLNEQFF
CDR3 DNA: TGTGCCAGCAGTTACTCCTTAGCGGGAGCTTTGCTCAATGAGCAGTTCTTC

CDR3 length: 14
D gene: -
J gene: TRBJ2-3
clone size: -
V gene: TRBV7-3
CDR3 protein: CASSPTGLSDTQYF
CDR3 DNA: TGTGCCAGCAGCCCAACCGGGTTGTCAGATACGCAGTATTTT

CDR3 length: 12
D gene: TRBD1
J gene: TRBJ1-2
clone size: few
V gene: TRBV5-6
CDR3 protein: CASSFGTGNYTF
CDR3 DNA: TGTGCCAGCAGCTTTGGGACAGGGAACTACACCTTC

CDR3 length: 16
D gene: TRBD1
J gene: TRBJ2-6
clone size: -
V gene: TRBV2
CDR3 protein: CASSVYRGESFSVLTF
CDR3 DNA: TGTGCCAGCAGTGTTTACAGGGGGGAGAGCTTTAGCGTCCTGACTTTC

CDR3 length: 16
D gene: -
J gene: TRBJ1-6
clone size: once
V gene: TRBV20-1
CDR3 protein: CSVTGLFSPFNSPLHF
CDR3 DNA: TGCAGTGTTACCGGGCTCTTCAGTCCTTTTAATTCACCCCTCCACTTT

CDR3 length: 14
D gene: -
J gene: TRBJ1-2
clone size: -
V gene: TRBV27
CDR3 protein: CASSLSVTAYGYTF
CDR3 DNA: TGTGCCAGCAGTTTATCGGTGACAGCCTATGGCTACACCTTC

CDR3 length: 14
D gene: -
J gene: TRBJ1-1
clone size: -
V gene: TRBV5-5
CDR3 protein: CASSLGQQNTEAFF
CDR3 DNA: TGTGCCAGCAGCTTGGGGCAGCAGAACACTGAAGCTTTCTTT

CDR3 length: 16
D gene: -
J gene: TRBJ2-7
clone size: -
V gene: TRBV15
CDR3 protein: CATSRDRGILVSEQYF
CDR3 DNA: TGTGCCACCAGCAGAGATCGGGGCATCCTCGTATCCGAGCAGTACTTC

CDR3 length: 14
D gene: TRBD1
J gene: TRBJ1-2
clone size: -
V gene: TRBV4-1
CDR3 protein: CASSRYRDRDGYTF
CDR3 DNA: TGCGCCAGCAGCCGGTACCGGGACAGGGATGGCTACACCTTC

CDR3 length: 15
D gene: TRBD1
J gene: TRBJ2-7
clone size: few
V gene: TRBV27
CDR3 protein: CASSFAGTGEREQYF
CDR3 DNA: TGTGCCAGCAGTTTTGCCGGGACAGGGGAAAGAGAGCAGTACTTC

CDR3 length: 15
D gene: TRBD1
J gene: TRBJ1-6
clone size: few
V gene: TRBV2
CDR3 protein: CASSVRQGENSPLHF
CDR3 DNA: TGTGCCAGCAGTGTGAGACAGGGAGAGAATTCACCCCTCCACTTT

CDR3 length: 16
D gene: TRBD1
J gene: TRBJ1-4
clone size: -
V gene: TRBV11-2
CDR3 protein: CASSLWTGATNEKLFF
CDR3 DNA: TGTGCCAGCAGCTTATGGACAGGGGCAACTAATGAAAAACTGTTTTTT

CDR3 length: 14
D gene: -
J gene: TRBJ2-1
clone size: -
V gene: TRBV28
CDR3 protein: CASSLAGLYNEQFF
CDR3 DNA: TGTGCCAGCAGTTTGGCAGGGCTCTACAATGAGCAGTTCTTC

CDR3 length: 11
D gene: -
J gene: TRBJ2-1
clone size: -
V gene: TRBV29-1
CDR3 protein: CTFSTGRNRFF
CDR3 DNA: TGCACCTTCTCAACCGGCCGTAATAGGTTCTTC

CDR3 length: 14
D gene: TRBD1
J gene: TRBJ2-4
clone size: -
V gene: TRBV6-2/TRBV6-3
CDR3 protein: CASRWTGILGEQYF
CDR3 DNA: TGTGCCAGCAGGTGGACAGGGATTCTCGGGGAGCAGTACTTC

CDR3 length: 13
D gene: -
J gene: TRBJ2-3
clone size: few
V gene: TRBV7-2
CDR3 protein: CASSLGARDTQYF
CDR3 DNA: TGTGCCAGCAGCTTAGGGGCTAGGGATACGCAGTATTTT

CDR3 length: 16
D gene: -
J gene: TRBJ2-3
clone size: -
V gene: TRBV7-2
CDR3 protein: CASSLPSRRSADTQYF
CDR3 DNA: TGTGCCAGCAGCCTACCGTCTAGGAGGAGTGCAGATACGCAGTATTTT

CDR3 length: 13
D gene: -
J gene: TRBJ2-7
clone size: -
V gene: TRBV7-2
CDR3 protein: CASSLISYYEQYF
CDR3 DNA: TGTGCCAGCAGCTTAATATCCTACTACGAGCAGTACTTC

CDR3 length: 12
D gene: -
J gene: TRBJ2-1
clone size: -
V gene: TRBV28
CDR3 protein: CASSPLRSGQFF
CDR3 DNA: TGTGCCAGCAGTCCGCTACGGAGCGGACAGTTCTTC

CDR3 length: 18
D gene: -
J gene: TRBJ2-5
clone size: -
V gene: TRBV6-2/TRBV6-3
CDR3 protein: CASSYVSIGQGGGETQYF
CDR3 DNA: TGTGCCAGCAGTTACGTTTCGATTGGGCAGGGCGGCGGCGAGACCCAGTACTTC

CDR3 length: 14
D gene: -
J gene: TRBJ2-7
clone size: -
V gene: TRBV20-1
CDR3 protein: CSASSGRGSYEQYF
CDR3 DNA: TGCAGTGCTAGTAGTGGGAGAGGCTCCTACGAGCAGTACTTC

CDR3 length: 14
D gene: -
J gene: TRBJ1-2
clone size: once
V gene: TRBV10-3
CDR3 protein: CAISEYSWGHGYTF
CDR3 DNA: TGTGCCATCAGTGAGTACTCCTGGGGGCATGGCTACACCTTC

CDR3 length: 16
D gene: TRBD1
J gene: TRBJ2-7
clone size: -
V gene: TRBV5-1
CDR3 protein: CASSLGGTGDAYEQYF
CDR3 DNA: TGCGCCAGCAGCCTAGGAGGGACAGGGGACGCCTACGAGCAGTACTTC

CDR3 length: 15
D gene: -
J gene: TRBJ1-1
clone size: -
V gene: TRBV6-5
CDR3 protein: CASKMELGVNTEAFF
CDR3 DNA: TGTGCCAGCAAAATGGAACTAGGGGTGAACACTGAAGCTTTCTTT

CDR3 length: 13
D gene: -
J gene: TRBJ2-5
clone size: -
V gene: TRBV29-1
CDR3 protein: CSGERGAGETQYF
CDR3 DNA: TGCAGCGGTGAACGGGGGGCTGGGGAGACCCAGTACTTC

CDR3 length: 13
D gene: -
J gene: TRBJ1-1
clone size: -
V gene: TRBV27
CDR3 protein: CASSRVIGTEAFF
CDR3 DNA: TGTGCCAGCAGCAGGGTTATAGGCACTGAAGCTTTCTTT

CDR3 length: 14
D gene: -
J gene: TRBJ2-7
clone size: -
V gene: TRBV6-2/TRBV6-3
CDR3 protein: CASSYNGPRDEQYF
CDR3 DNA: TGTGCCAGCAGTTACAACGGGCCCCGGGACGAGCAGTACTTC

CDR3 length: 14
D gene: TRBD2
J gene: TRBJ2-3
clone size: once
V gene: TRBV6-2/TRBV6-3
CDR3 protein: CAMNSGGSTDTQYF
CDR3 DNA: TGTGCCATGAATAGCGGGGGAAGCACAGACACGCAGTATTTT

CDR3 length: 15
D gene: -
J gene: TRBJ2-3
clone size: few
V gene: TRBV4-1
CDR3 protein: CASSQGYGVEDTQYF
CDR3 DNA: TGCGCCAGCAGCCAAGGTTACGGGGTTGAAGATACGCAGTATTTT

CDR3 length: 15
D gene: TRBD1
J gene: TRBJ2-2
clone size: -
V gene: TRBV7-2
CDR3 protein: CASSPRDRGGGELFF
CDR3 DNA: TGTGCCAGCAGCCCCCGGGACAGGGGGGGCGGGGAGCTGTTTTTT

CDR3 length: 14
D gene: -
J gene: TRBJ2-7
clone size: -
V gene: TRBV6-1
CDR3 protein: CASSEGSGSYEQYF
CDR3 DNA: TGTGCCAGCAGTGAAGGTAGCGGCTCCTACGAGCAGTACTTC

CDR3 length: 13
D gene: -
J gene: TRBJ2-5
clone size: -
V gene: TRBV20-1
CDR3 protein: CSASYRGGETQYF
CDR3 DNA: TGCAGTGCTAGTTACAGGGGAGGAGAGACCCAGTACTTC

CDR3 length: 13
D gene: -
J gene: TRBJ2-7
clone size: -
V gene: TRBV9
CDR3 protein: CASSPWDSYEQYF
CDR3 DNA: TGTGCCAGCAGCCCCTGGGACTCCTACGAGCAGTACTTC

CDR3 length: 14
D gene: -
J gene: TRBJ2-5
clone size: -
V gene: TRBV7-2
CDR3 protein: CASSLVLNSGTQYF
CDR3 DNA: TGTGCCAGCAGCTTAGTACTCAATTCGGGGACCCAGTACTTC

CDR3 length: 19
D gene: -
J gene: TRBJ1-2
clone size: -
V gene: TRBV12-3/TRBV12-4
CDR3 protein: CASTPIFGERINPAYGYTF
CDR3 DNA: TGTGCCAGCACCCCTATCTTTGGGGAAAGAATAAACCCTGCATATGGCTACACCTTC

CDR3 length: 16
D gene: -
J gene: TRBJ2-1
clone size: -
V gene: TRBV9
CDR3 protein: CASSVVGTRTRNEQFF
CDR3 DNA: TGTGCCAGCAGCGTAGTGGGGACCAGAACACGAAATGAGCAGTTCTTC

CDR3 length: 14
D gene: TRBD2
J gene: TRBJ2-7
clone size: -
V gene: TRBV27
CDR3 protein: CASSLIGGANEQYF
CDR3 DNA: TGTGCCAGCAGTTTGATCGGGGGGGCCAATGAGCAGTACTTC

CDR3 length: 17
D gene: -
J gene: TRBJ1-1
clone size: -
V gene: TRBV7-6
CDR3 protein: CASSPTTGIGMDTEAFF
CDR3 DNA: TGTGCCAGCAGCCCTACCACTGGAATTGGGATGGACACTGAAGCTTTCTTT

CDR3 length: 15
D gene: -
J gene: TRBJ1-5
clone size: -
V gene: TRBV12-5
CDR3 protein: CASGFLSRGNQPQHF
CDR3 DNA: TGTGCTAGTGGTTTTTTGAGTCGTGGCAATCAGCCCCAGCATTTT

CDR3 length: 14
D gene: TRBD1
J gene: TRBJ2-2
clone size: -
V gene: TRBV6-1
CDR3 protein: CASSRDRRRTELFF
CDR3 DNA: TGTGCCAGCAGTCGGGACAGAAGACGAACCGAGCTGTTTTTT

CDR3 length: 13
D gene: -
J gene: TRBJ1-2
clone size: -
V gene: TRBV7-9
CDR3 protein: CASSLEQSYGYTF
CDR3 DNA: TGTGCCAGCAGCTTGGAGCAGAGCTATGGCTACACCTTC

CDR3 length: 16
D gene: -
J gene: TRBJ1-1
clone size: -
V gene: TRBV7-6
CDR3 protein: CASSFYPRGEGTEAFF
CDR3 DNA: TGTGCCAGCAGCTTTTACCCGCGGGGGGAGGGCACTGAAGCTTTCTTT

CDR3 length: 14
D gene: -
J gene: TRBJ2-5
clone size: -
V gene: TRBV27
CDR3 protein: CASSLHQGEETQYF
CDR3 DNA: TGTGCCAGCAGTCTCCACCAGGGTGAAGAGACCCAGTACTTC